This T cell receptor (beta chain) was obtained from a study of blood T cell repertoires in COVID-19. The data were produced by immunoSEQ multiplex PCR, yet TCRdb's version contains in-frame clones alone and is incomplete. In the table there are approximately 210,000 clones, roughly four fifths of which are singletons. Germline-derived CDR1 and CDR2 are SNHLY and FYNNEI. J was trimmed by 6 bases and V by 7 bases; bases with no gene match: 18. The CDR3 has 17 residues. The sample was PBMCs or T cells enriched from blood (not recorded which). The V and J genes are TRBV2 and TRBJ1-2; 9 bases line up with TRBD1. The TCR was taken from a man in his forties or fifties who had recovered from COVID-19. The CDR3 nucleotides read TGTGCCAGCATCCGGGGGCCACAGGGGGCGGTTATGGATGGCTACACCTTC. This gives the protein CASIRGPQGAVMDGYTF.